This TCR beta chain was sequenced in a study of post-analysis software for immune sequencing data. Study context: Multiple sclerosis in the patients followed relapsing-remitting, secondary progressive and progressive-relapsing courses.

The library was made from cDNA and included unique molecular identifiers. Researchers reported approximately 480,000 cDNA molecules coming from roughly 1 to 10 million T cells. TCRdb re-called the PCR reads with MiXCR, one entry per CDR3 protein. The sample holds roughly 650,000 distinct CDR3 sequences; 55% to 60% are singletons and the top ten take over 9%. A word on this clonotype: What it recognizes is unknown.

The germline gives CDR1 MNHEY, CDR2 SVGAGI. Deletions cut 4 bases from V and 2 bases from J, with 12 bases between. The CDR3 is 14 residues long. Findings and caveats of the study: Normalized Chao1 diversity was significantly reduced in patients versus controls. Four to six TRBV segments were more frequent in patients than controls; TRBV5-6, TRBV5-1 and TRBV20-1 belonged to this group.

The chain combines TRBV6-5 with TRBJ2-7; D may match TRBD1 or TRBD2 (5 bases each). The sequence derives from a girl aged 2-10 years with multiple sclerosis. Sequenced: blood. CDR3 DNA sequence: TGTGCCAGCAGTTCCCGGGACGGGGCCTACGAGCAGTACTTC. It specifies CASSSRDGAYEQYF.